Each of the 29 T cell receptor beta chains below was sequenced from the same sample in a study of CD8 T cells in Susac syndrome. Random hexamers served to reverse transcribe about 0.5 to 1 ug RNA. TCRdb processed the immunoSEQ multiplex PCR reads anew with MiXCR; each CDR3 protein has one entry. The table shows about 80,000 distinct CDR3 sequences, with 94% occurring only once. The sequencing input was CD8+ T cells from PBMCs. The receptor set was obtained from a human donor in good health.

J is TRBJ1-1 and V is TRBV20-1; D gene ambiguous. The V and J ends lost 7 bases and 6 bases respectively, with 6 bases between them. This CDR3 has 9 residues. Germline V gene data show CDR1 as DFQATT and CDR2 as SNEGSKA (reference sequence). The CDR3 DNA sequence: TGCAGTGAACTTCCTGAAGCTTTCTTT. Translation: CSELPEAFF.

V usage is TRBV7-6 and J usage is TRBJ2-3; 7 positions match TRBD1. The CDR3 totals 19 residues. The germline V gene encodes CDR1 SGHVS and CDR2 FNYEAQ. Unmatched junction bases numbered 20, after V lost 5 bases and J lost 3 bases. The CDR3 DNA is TGTGCCAGCAGCCCGACGTTTTTTCCACAGGGGTTGGAAACAGATACGCAGTATTTT. It yields the protein CASSPTFFPQGLETDTQYF.

This chain uses TRBV7-3 with TRBJ2-1, with D perhaps assigned TRBD1 or TRBD2 (5 bases each). The CDR3 has 16 amino acids. Germline-derived CDR1 and CDR2 are SGHTA and FQGTGA. Between the trimmed V and J ends, which lost 7 bases and 4 bases, there was a span of 20 bases. CDR3 sequence reads: CASTPDGGEGYNEQFF. DNA of the CDR3: TGTGCCAGCACCCCGGATGGGGGAGAGGGGTACAATGAGCAGTTCTTC. The complete variable domain, with remaining parts taken from reference TRBV7-3 and TRBJ2-1, reads GAGVSQTPSNKVTEKGKYVELRCDPISGHTALYWYRQSLGQGPEFLIYFQGTGAADDSGLPNDRFFAVRPEGSVSTLKIQRTERGDSAVYLCASTPDGGEGYNEQFFGPGTRLTVL.

The chain recombines TRBV15 with TRBJ2-7; D is unresolved. Germline V gene lookup returns CDR1 LNHNV and CDR2 YYDKDF (reference sequence). The V and J ends lost 6 bases and 1 base respectively, with 10 bases between them. This CDR3 has 13 amino acids. The CDR3 here is CATRSSYSYEQYV. The CDR3 DNA reads TGTGCCACCAGATCCAGCTATTCCTACGAGCAGTACGTC.

This clonotype was found once. The rearrangement links TRBV15 to TRBJ2-2; TRBD1 might be the D (6 bases). Deletions cut 1 base from V and 2 bases from J, with 14 bases between. The CDR3 has 17 amino acids. The germline CDR1 and CDR2 sequences are LNHNV and YYDKDF (reference sequence). CDR3 coding DNA: TGTGCCACCAGCAGAGTGAGTTGGGGGACAAACACCGGGGAGCTGTTTTTT. Encoded protein: CATSRVSWGTNTGELFF.

This chain joins TRBV20-1 and TRBJ2-1; D not certain. The CDR3 loop spans 12 amino acids. Trimming stripped 5 bases from V and 4 bases from J, with 9 bases between. CDR1 is DFQATT, CDR2 SNEGSKA, per germline (reference sequence). Here the CDR3 reads CSALTPYNEQFF. The CDR3 DNA sequence: TGCAGTGCTTTGACGCCGTACAATGAGCAGTTCTTC.

The chain carries TRBV20-1 and TRBJ1-2; D ambiguous. V gave up 0 bases and J gave up 2 bases, with 13 bases separating them. This CDR3 contains 15 residues. Germline V gene sequence: CDR1 DFQATT, CDR2 SNEGSKA (reference sequence). The CDR3 reads CSAREVGDLNYGYTF. The CDR3 DNA is TGCAGTGCTAGAGAAGTCGGGGATTTAAACTATGGCTACACCTTC.

This clonotype was detected only a few times. The V and J genes are TRBV20-1 and TRBJ2-2; no firm D call. This CDR3 has 13 residues. Germline assignment: CDR1 DFQATT and CDR2 SNEGSKA (reference sequence). Trimming took off 0 bases at V and 2 bases at J, with 4 bases between the two ends. The DNA of the CDR3 is TGCAGTGCTAGAGATCGTAACACCGGGGAGCTGTTTTTT. This sequence encodes CSARDRNTGELFF.

The CDR3 nucleotides are TGTGCCAGCAGTTCCTACGGACTAGCGGGAGCGGATACGCAGTATTTT. Its protein is CASSSYGLAGADTQYF. The chain couples TRBV28 to TRBJ2-3; 13 bases align to TRBD2. V trimming: 4 bases; J trimming: 6 bases; junction bases outside the gene matches: 7. Germline V gene sequence: CDR1 MDHEN, CDR2 SYDVKM. The length of the CDR3 is 16 residues.

This chain connects TRBV15 to TRBJ2-3, with TRBD1 identical over 7 bases. V trimming: 3 bases; J trimming: 4 bases; junction bases outside the gene matches: 4. The germline gives CDR1 LNHNV, CDR2 YYDKDF (reference sequence). The CDR3 totals 14 residues. The CDR3 DNA reads as TGTGCCACCAGCAGTCCCGGGACAGCAGATACGCAGTATTTT. This codes for CATSSPGTADTQYF.

The chain joins TRBV3-1 to TRBJ2-5, with a tentative D call TRBD2 (5 bases). Germline CDR1 reads LGHDT; CDR2 reads YNNKEL (reference sequence). The V gene lost 2 bases and the J gene lost 5 bases, with 12 bases spanning the gap. This CDR3 has 14 amino acids. The DNA for the CDR3 is TGTGCCAGCAGCCAAATTGGAGGTTGGGAGACCCAGTACTTC. Translated, it gives CASSQIGGWETQYF.

The chain employs TRBV27 and TRBJ1-6, with D possibly matching TRBD1 (6 bases). The CDR3 spans 12 residues. Trimming cost V 5 bases and J 7 bases, with 6 bases left between them. Germline CDR1 is MNHEY and CDR2 is SMNVEV (reference sequence). CDR3 in DNA: TGTGCCAGCAGTGACAGGAATTCACCCCTCCACTTT. Its translation is CASSDRNSPLHF.

This chain links TRBV12-3 or TRBV12-4 with TRBJ2-6; D not resolved. The CDR3 spans 15 residues. V was clipped by 1 base and J by 0 bases, with 4 bases between them. CDR3 in amino acids: CASSLDFSGANVLTF. The DNA of the CDR3 is TGTGCCAGCAGTTTAGACTTCTCTGGGGCCAACGTCCTGACTTTC.

The rearrangement uses TRBV20-1 and TRBJ2-5; TRBD2 might be the D (6 bases). The CDR3 is made up of 15 amino acids. V lost 2 bases and J lost 2, with 15 bases in between. Germline V gene data show CDR1 as DFQATT and CDR2 as SNEGSKA (reference sequence). CDR3 nucleotide sequence: TGCAGTGCTAGACCTCCGGGAGTTCGGCAAGAGACCCAGTACTTC. Protein sequence: CSARPPGVRQETQYF.

The chain employs TRBV27 and TRBJ2-5; 11 nucleotides match TRBD2. Trimming at V came to 6 bases and at J to 0 bases, leaving 12 bases not matched to a gene. Germline assignment: CDR1 MNHEY and CDR2 SMNVEV (reference sequence). The CDR3 length is 18 residues. The CDR3 reads CASSLAGGEGRYQETQYF. The CDR3 coding sequence is TGTGCCAGCAGCTTAGCGGGAGGGGAGGGTCGGTACCAAGAGACCCAGTACTTC.

The chain is built from TRBV20-1 and TRBJ2-1, with 9 bases matching TRBD2. The CDR3 covers 13 residues. Germline V gene sequence: CDR1 DFQATT, CDR2 SNEGSKA (reference sequence). V was clipped by 6 bases and J by 8 bases; unmatched bases: 8. CDR3 bases: TGCAGTGCGAGCGGGCGGGGGGGTCATGAGCAGTTCTTC. It specifies CSASGRGGHEQFF.

This clonotype was detected only once. V gene TRBV20-1 combines with J gene TRBJ2-7; the D gene is possibly TRBD1 (7 bases). CDR1 is DFQATT, CDR2 SNEGSKA, per germline (reference sequence). With 6 bases removed from V and 3 bases from J, the gap between germline ends came to 21 bases. This CDR3 is built from 15 residues. The CDR3: CSAHVEGANDYEQYF. The CDR3 coding sequence is TGCAGTGCGCATGTGGAGGGGGCGAATGACTACGAGCAGTACTTC.

The chain is built from TRBV3-1 and TRBJ2-1; TRBD2 matches at 11 bases. The trim removed 2 bases at V and 8 bases at J, leaving 8 bases unmatched. CDR1 and CDR2 (germline): LGHDT, YNNKEL (reference sequence). This CDR3 spans 16 amino acids. The CDR3 DNA is TGTGCCAGCAGCCAAACGACTAGCGGGATATTTGATGAGCAGTTCTTC. Its translation: CASSQTTSGIFDEQFF.

A single count supports this clonotype. As DNA, the CDR3 is TGCGCCAGCAGCCAAGTCGGCAGGGCGGATTATAATTCACCCCTCCACTTT. Amino acids: CASSQVGRADYNSPLHF. This chain connects TRBV4-1 to TRBJ1-6, with D possibly TRBD1 on 5 matching bases. V was clipped by 1 base and J by 4 bases, with 14 bases between them. There are 17 residues in the CDR3. Per germline, CDR1 MGHRA and CDR2 YSYEKL.

The rearrangement uses TRBV9 and TRBJ2-7, with TRBD2 as a possible D gene (6 bases). The CDR3 runs 14 residues. Germline V gene sequence: CDR1 SGDLS, CDR2 YYNGEE. V was shortened by 4 bases and J by 2 bases, with 13 bases between the two germline ends. Here the CDR3 DNA reads TGTGCCAGCAGCCCAAGCACTAGCCCCTACGAGCAGTACGTC. This gives the protein CASSPSTSPYEQYV.

V usage is TRBV15 and J usage is TRBJ1-2; 7 nucleotides agree with TRBD1. Germline V gene sequence: CDR1 LNHNV, CDR2 YYDKDF (reference sequence). The CDR3 loop spans 17 amino acids. J gave up 4 bases and V 0 bases, and 11 bases lay outside the gene matches. The CDR3 region has the DNA TGTGCCACCAGCAGAGATGGACAGGACCTTGGAGGCTATGGCTACACCTTC. Translation: CATSRDGQDLGGYGYTF.

This chain uses TRBV29-1 with TRBJ2-2, with unresolved D. In germline, CDR1 is SQVTM, CDR2 ANQGSEA. There are 14 residues in the CDR3. V was shortened by 4 bases and J by 4 bases, with 13 bases between the two germline ends. CDR3 sequence reads: CSVVKGLGTGELFF. DNA of the CDR3: TGCAGCGTTGTTAAAGGTTTGGGCACCGGGGAGCTGTTTTTT.

This sequence joins TRBV27 and TRBJ2-1, with no clear D. The CDR3 runs to 17 residues. The ends were cut back, 0 bases at V and 5 bases at J, with 17 bases in the middle. Germline-derived CDR1 and CDR2 are MNHEY and SMNVEV (reference sequence). The CDR3: CASSLSTVFPRDNEQFF. As DNA, the CDR3 is TGTGCCAGCAGTTTATCCACAGTATTCCCACGTGACAATGAGCAGTTCTTC.

This clonotype showed up just once. This chain uses TRBV7-9 with TRBJ1-1; TRBD1 is a possible D gene (6 bases). Germline-derived CDR1 and CDR2 are SEHNR and FQNEAQ (reference sequence). Trimming took 2 bases from V and 6 from J, leaving 10 bases between them. The CDR3 contains 13 residues. CDR3 coding DNA: TGTGCCAGCAGCTTACAGGGGAGGTCTGAAGCTTTCTTT. Amino acid sequence: CASSLQGRSEAFF.

This chain uses TRBV20-1 with TRBJ2-1; D ambiguous. Germline V gene sequence: CDR1 DFQATT, CDR2 SNEGSKA (reference sequence). There are 14 residues in the CDR3. V shed 8 bases and J shed 7 bases, with 21 bases lying between them. CDR3 in amino acids: CSPRTTRRMNEQFF. The CDR3 region has the DNA TGCAGTCCCCGAACCACCCGAAGGATGAATGAGCAGTTCTTC.

The rearrangement joins TRBV25-1 to TRBJ1-1, with D possibly matching TRBD1 (6 bases). V was pared by 3 bases and J by 0 bases, with 14 bases between. Per germline, CDR1 MGHDK and CDR2 SYGVNS. The CDR3 spans 16 residues. This CDR3 reads CASSDSGGAMNTEAFF. For the CDR3, the DNA is TGTGCCAGCAGTGACTCCGGGGGGGCCATGAACACTGAAGCTTTCTTT.

This clonotype has only a few counts. The chain uses TRBV7-9 and TRBJ2-7; D gene unclear. This CDR3 is built from 11 residues. The V gene lost 4 bases and the J gene lost 2 bases, with 3 bases spanning the gap. Germline CDR1 and CDR2: SEHNR and FQNEAQ (reference sequence). CDR3: CASSSAYEQYF. CDR3 in DNA: TGTGCCAGCAGCTCTGCCTACGAGCAGTACTTC.

The rearrangement links TRBV15 to TRBJ2-3; 8 nucleotides agree with TRBD2. Per germline, CDR1 LNHNV and CDR2 YYDKDF (reference sequence). This CDR3 is built from 15 residues. Trimming took 0 bases from V and 6 from J; bases not matched to a gene: 5. The CDR3 coding sequence is TGTGCCACCAGCAGAGAACCCAGCGGGGGCGATACGCAGTATTTT. Translated, it gives CATSREPSGGDTQYF.

The genes are TRBV29-1 and TRBJ2-2; D not resolved. The V end was cut by 5 bases, the J end by 1 base, with 5 bases between. The CDR3 totals 12 residues. Germline CDR1 SQVTM, CDR2 ANQGSEA. Here the CDR3 DNA reads TGCAGCGTTCAGCTGAACACCGGGGAGCTGTTTTTT. Translating it yields CSVQLNTGELFF.